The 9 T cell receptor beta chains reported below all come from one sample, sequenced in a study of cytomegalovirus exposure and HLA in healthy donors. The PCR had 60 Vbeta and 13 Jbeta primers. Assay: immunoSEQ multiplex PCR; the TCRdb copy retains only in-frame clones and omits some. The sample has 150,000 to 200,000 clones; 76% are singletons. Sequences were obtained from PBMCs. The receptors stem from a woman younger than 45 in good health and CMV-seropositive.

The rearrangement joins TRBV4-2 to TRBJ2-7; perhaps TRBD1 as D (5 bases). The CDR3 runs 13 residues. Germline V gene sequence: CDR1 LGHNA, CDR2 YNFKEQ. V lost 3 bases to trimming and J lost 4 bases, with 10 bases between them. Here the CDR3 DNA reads TGTGCCAGCAGCCACGACAGCCTTTACGAGCAGTACTTC. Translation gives CASSHDSLYEQYF.

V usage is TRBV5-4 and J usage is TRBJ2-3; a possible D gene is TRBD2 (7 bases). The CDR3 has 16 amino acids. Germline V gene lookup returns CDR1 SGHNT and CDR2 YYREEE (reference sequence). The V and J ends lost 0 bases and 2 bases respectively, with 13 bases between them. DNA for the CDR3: TGTGCCAGCAGCTTGGATGCGGGGGCCTTCACAGATACGCAGTATTTT. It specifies CASSLDAGAFTDTQYF.

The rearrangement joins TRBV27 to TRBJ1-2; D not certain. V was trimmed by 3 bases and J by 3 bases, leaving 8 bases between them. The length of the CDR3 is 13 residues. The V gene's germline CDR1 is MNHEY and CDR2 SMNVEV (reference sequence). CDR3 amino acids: CASSLRRDYGYTF. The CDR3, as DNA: TGTGCCAGCAGTTTGAGGAGAGACTATGGCTACACCTTC.

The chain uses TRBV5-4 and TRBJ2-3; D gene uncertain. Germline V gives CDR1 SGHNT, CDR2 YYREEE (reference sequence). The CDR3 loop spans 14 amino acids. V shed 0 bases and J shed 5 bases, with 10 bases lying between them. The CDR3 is CASSLAPHRDTQYF. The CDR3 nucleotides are TGTGCCAGCAGCTTGGCCCCCCATAGAGATACGCAGTATTTT.

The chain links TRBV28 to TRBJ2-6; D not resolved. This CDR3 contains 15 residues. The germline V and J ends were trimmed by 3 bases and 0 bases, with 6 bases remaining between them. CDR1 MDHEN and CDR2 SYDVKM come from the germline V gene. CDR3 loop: CASSLRLSGANVLTF. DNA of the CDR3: TGTGCCAGCAGTTTGAGGCTCTCTGGGGCCAACGTCCTGACTTTC.

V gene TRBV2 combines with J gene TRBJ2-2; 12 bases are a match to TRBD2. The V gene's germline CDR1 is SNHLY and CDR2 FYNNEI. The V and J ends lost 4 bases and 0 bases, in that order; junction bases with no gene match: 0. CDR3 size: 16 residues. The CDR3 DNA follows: TGTGCCAGCAGTGGGACTAGCGGGGCGAACACCGGGGAGCTGTTTTTT. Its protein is CASSGTSGANTGELFF.

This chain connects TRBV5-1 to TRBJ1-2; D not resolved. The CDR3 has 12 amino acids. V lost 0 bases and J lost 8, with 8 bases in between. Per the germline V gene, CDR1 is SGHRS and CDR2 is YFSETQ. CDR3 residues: CASSLAGIGYTF. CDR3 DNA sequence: TGCGCCAGCAGCTTGGCGGGTATCGGCTACACCTTC.

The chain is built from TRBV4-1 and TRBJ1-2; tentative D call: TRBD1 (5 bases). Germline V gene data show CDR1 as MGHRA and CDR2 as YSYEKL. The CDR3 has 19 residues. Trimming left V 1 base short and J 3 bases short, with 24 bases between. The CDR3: CASSQVVRQGGWSDYGYTF. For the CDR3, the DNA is TGCGCCAGCAGCCAAGTGGTGCGGCAGGGAGGATGGAGCGACTATGGCTACACCTTC.

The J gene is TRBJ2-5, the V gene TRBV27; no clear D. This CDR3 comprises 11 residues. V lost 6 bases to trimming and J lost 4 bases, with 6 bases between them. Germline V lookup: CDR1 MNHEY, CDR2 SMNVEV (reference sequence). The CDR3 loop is CASSYRETQYF. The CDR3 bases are TGTGCCAGCAGCTACCGAGAGACCCAGTACTTC.